Listed below are T cell receptor beta chains from one sample, sequenced in a study of blood T cell repertoires in COVID-19. Only in-frame clones appear in the TCRdb table, and some are missing; sequencing was by immunoSEQ multiplex PCR. This table has 35,000 to 45,000 clones, nearly 90% appearing once. The sequencing input was peripheral blood. These receptors were obtained from a human donor in a cohort sampled during active COVID-19. CDR3s include the opening cysteine and the closing phenylalanine or tryptophan. D genes are given only for firm matches. Part of the rows lack a size; the others show once, few, many or a class for expanded clones.

CDR3 protein	CDR3 DNA	V gene	J gene	D gene	clone size
CASTLGGKRGYTF	TGTGCCAGCACCCTAGGGGGCAAACGCGGCTACACCTTC	TRBV12-3/TRBV12-4	TRBJ1-2	TRBD1	-
CAITRGPRGDYTF	TGTGCCATCACGAGGGGGCCGCGTGGGGACTACACCTTC	TRBV10-3	TRBJ1-2	TRBD1	-
CASSLGAGGLNYEQYF	TGTGCCAGCAGCTTGGGGGCAGGGGGACTTAACTACGAGCAGTACTTC	TRBV5-4	TRBJ2-7	-	-
CASSPSGGVLEQYF	TGCGCCAGCAGTCCAAGCGGGGGGGTGCTCGAGCAGTACTTC	TRBV5-1	TRBJ2-7	TRBD2	-
CASSQDRLGGFPLYEQYF	TGTGCCAGCAGCCAAGATCGGCTAGGGGGCTTCCCCCTCTACGAGCAGTACTTC	TRBV14	TRBJ2-7	TRBD1	-
CASSQDKVNSPADTQYF	TGCGCCAGCAGCCAAGATAAAGTCAATAGCCCCGCAGATACGCAGTATTTT	TRBV4-1	TRBJ2-3	-	-
CTGGDEQFF	TGTACAGGGGGGGATGAGCAGTTCTTC	TRBV19	TRBJ2-1	-	-
CANSQGRGTEAFF	TGTGCCAATTCGCAGGGGCGCGGCACTGAAGCTTTCTTT	TRBV12-3/TRBV12-4	TRBJ1-1	-	-
CASSRRQGNTDEQYF	TGTGCCAGCAGCCGTCGACAGGGGAATACGGACGAGCAGTACTTC	TRBV5-5	TRBJ2-7	TRBD1	-
CASIQTGAPEKLFF	TGTGCCAGTATCCAGACAGGGGCGCCTGAAAAACTGTTTTTT	TRBV19	TRBJ1-4	TRBD1	-
CASSVAGTAYTDTQYF	TGTGCCAGCAGCGTAGCAGGGACAGCATACACAGATACGCAGTATTTT	TRBV9	TRBJ2-3	TRBD1	-
CSAVRGTGELFF	TGCAGCGCCGTGAGAGGAACCGGGGAGCTGTTTTTT	TRBV29-1	TRBJ2-2	-	-
CASSDRDRGSGNEQFF	TGTGCCAGCAGCGACCGGGACAGGGGTTCAGGGAATGAGCAGTTCTTC	TRBV7-9	TRBJ2-1	TRBD1	few
CASSQEQGTYEQYF	TGCGCCAGCAGCCAAGAGCAGGGGACCTACGAGCAGTACTTC	TRBV4-1	TRBJ2-7	-	-
CASSPGSSGTNEQFF	TGTGCCAGCTCGCCCGGGTCTAGCGGGACCAATGAGCAGTTCTTC	TRBV18	TRBJ2-1	TRBD2	-
CASSFGDRANTEAFF	TGTGCCAGCAGCTTCGGGGATAGGGCGAACACTGAAGCTTTCTTT	TRBV5-6	TRBJ1-1	-	-
CASSPTGWAETQYF	TGCGCCAGCAGCCCGACAGGGTGGGCAGAGACCCAGTACTTC	TRBV5-1	TRBJ2-5	TRBD1	-
CASSLDPEDTEAFF	TGCGCCAGCAGCTTGGACCCGGAGGACACTGAAGCTTTCTTT	TRBV5-1	TRBJ1-1	-	once
CAWSVSGSQDTQYF	TGTGCCTGGAGTGTAAGCGGGAGTCAGGATACGCAGTATTTT	TRBV30	TRBJ2-3	TRBD2	-
CATSRGATQYF	TGTGCCACCAGCAGAGGAGCGACCCAGTACTTC	TRBV15	TRBJ2-5	-	-
CASSGRRSSSGNTIYF	TGTGCCAGTAGTGGGAGGCGGAGCTCCTCTGGAAACACCATATATTTT	TRBV19	TRBJ1-3	-	-
CASKARGAGEKLFF	TGTGCCAGTAAGGCCCGCGGGGCCGGCGAAAAACTGTTTTTT	TRBV19	TRBJ1-4	-	-
CASSQEGRVGGTEAFF	TGTGCCAGCAGCCAAGAAGGCCGTGTCGGAGGCACTGAAGCTTTCTTT	TRBV4-2	TRBJ1-1	-	-
CAISDPTAGGTEAFF	TGTGCCATCAGTGACCCCACCGCAGGAGGGACTGAAGCTTTCTTT	TRBV10-3	TRBJ1-1	-	-
CASSQRTGSSGANVLTF	TGTGCCAGCAGTCAAAGGACAGGCTCCTCTGGGGCCAACGTCCTGACTTTC	TRBV6-6	TRBJ2-6	TRBD1	-
CASSQSGTDGELFF	TGTGCCAGCTCACAGAGCGGGACGGACGGGGAGCTGTTTTTT	TRBV18	TRBJ2-2	TRBD2	-